The clone carrying this TCR beta chain was observed a handful of times. What it recognizes is unknown. The sample originates from a study of T-cell memory formation after mild COVID-19. Study details: Clusters of TCRs were largely donor specific.

5'RACE with constant-segment primers built TCRalpha and TCRbeta cDNA libraries with UMIs. TCRdb re-called the 5' RACE reads with MiXCR, one entry per CDR3 protein. This table has 500,000 to 550,000 distinct CDR3 sequences, around 21% appearing once. The CDR3 sequence is 12 residues long. V dropped 4 bases and J dropped 6; count of bases not matched to a gene: 3. Germline CDR1 MGHRA, CDR2 YSYEKL. Study-level points and caveats: Contracting clones from day 15 to 85 had balanced CD4/CD8; later expanders favoured CD4+. Several responding clones turned up in pre-infection memory, indicating that cross-reactive memory may have taken part.

V is TRBV4-1 and J is TRBJ2-7, with TRBD1 matching 7 bases. The source of this sequence is an adult woman who had mild COVID-19 (a few samples of this study predate the infection). Cell type and time point are not known. The sample was PBMCs or a T cell subset sorted from them (not recorded which). CDR3 in amino acids: CASSPAGGEQYF. For the CDR3, the DNA is TGCGCCAGCAGCCCCGCAGGGGGCGAGCAGTACTTC.